The source of this T cell receptor beta chain is a study of T cells in localized non-small cell lung cancer. Study-level points and caveats: Turning up in adjacent lung were a median roughly 50 of the top 100 tumor clones. As only one tumor region underwent sequencing, heterogeneity remains possible. Adjacent uninvolved lung tissue had the highest T cell clonality, exceeding tumor. The study linked higher blood T cell density to longer overall survival.

Sequenced by immunoSEQ multiplex PCR; TCRdb stores in-frame clones only, minus some. The sample yields over 20,000 clones, 75% to 90% seen once. About this clone itself: Its antigen remains unidentified.

This CDR3 spans 14 amino acids. Germline V gene lookup returns CDR1 SEHNR and CDR2 FQNEAQ (reference sequence). With 7 bases removed from V and 0 bases from J, the gap between germline ends came to 10 bases. The sequence derives from a male donor older than 55 with stage II squamous cell lung carcinoma. This sequence joins TRBV7-9 and TRBJ2-1; D gene unclear. The starting material was peripheral blood, obtained before any cancer treatment. For the CDR3, the DNA is TGTGCCAGCACCTTTGAGAGCTCCTACAATGAGCAGTTCTTC. This translates into CASTFESSYNEQFF.